Following are 31 T cell receptor beta chains from one sample sequenced in a study of T cell responses to AZD1222 COVID-19 vaccine. Repertoires were generated with immunoSEQ multiplex PCR, while TCRdb's copy carries only in-frame clones and drops some. Among about 99,000 clones, approximately 86% were seen once, and the ten largest hold less than 4%. The starting material was peripheral blood, obtained 28 days after the second dose of the MenACWY control vaccine. These receptors were obtained from an adult who received the MenACWY meningococcal vaccine as a control.

This chain joins TRBV6-5 and TRBJ1-2; the match to TRBD1 covers 9 bases. CDR3 length: 12 amino acids. V lost 6 bases to trimming and J lost 8 bases; unmatched junction nucleotides: 4. CDR1 MNHEY and CDR2 SVGAGI come from the germline V gene. Here the CDR3 DNA reads TGTGCCAGCAGACAGGGGGCTGAGGGCTACACCTTC. Encoded protein: CASRQGAEGYTF.

This clone was seen only once. This chain uses TRBV7-2 with TRBJ2-7; TRBD1 matches at 9 bases. V gave up 1 base and J gave up 5 bases; unmatched junction bases: 6. The germline CDR1 and CDR2 sequences are SGHTA and FQGNSA. The CDR3 contains 15 residues. CDR3 protein: CASSLGQGVYNEQYF. CDR3 DNA: TGTGCCAGCAGCTTAGGACAGGGGGTGTACAACGAGCAGTACTTC. Supplemented by reference TRBV7-2 and TRBJ2-7, the full variable domain reads GAGVSQSPSNKVTEKGKDVELRCDPISGHTALYWYRQSLGQGLEFLIYFQGNSAPDKSGLPSDRFSAERTGGSVSTLTIQRTQQEDSAVYLCASSLGQGVYNEQYFGPGTRLTVT.

This sequence joins TRBV28 and TRBJ2-7; possible D gene TRBD1, 6 bases. Trimming took off 3 bases at V and 1 base at J, with 16 bases between the two ends. The CDR3 contains 16 residues. Germline lookup yields CDR1 MDHEN and CDR2 SYDVKM. The CDR3 DNA sequence: TGTGCCAGCAGTTTCGCAAACCCGACAGGTTCCTACGAGCAGTACTTC. This gives the protein CASSFANPTGSYEQYF.

The chain joins TRBV3-1 (or the pseudogene TRBV3-2) to TRBJ1-2; 9 positions match TRBD1. The V gene's germline CDR1 is LGHDT and CDR2 YNNKEL (reference sequence). CDR3 length: 15 amino acids. Unmatched junction bases numbered 7, after V lost 0 bases and J lost 8 bases. CDR3 protein: CASSQEPDRGRGYTF. In nucleotides, the CDR3 is TGTGCCAGCAGCCAAGAACCGGACAGGGGCAGGGGCTACACCTTC.

The chain couples TRBV5-5 to TRBJ1-6; 7 bases map to TRBD1. The CDR3 length is 15 residues. Germline CDR1 reads SGHKS; CDR2 reads YYEKEE (reference sequence). V was pared by 0 bases and J by 7 bases, with 4 bases of the junction left unmatched. DNA for the CDR3: TGTGCCAGCAGCTTGGTACAGGGGAACAATTCACCCCTCCACTTT. Translation: CASSLVQGNNSPLHF.

This chain links TRBV7-2 with TRBJ1-1, with D possibly TRBD1 on 6 matching bases. CDR1 is SGHTA, CDR2 FQGNSA, per germline. V was clipped by 1 base and J by 5 bases, with 17 bases between them. The CDR3 has 16 amino acids. The CDR3 nucleotides read TGTGCCAGCAGCTTAGTAGGGGCGGGGGCTGGTACTGAAGCTTTCTTT. Translation gives CASSLVGAGAGTEAFF.

In DNA, the CDR3 is TGCGCCAGCAGGTCCCTATTAGCGGGGGGATTGTTGGAGCAGTTCTTC. Its protein is CASRSLLAGGLLEQFF. The chain has TRBV10-2 and TRBJ2-1; 10 positions agree with TRBD2. Germline V lookup: CDR1 WSHSY, CDR2 SAAADI. This CDR3 is 16 amino acids long. J lost 10 bases, V lost 6 bases, and 15 bases had no gene match.

This clone was seen a handful of times. J is TRBJ1-1 and V is TRBV4-3; tentative D call: TRBD1 (6 bases). The CDR3 length is 16 residues. V gave up 0 bases and J gave up 7 bases, with 18 bases separating them. Germline V gene data show CDR1 as LGHNA and CDR2 as YSLEER. CDR3: CASSQEKWGAAGEAFF. The CDR3 DNA reads TGCGCCAGCAGCCAAGAGAAGTGGGGGGCGGCAGGTGAAGCTTTCTTT.

This clone has only one observation. The V and J genes are TRBV2 and TRBJ1-4; D unresolved. The V gene's germline CDR1 is SNHLY and CDR2 FYNNEI. This CDR3 contains 12 residues. V shed 10 bases and J shed 3 bases, with 9 bases lying between them. CDR3 DNA: TGTGCCAACGGACGATCTAATGAAAAACTGTTTTTT. It specifies CANGRSNEKLFF.

This clone was observed a few times. Here the CDR3 DNA reads TGTGCCAGCAGCTTGGCCCCGACAGGGCCCTACGAGCAGTACTTC. Translating gives CASSLAPTGPYEQYF. This chain joins TRBV5-6 and TRBJ2-7, with TRBD1 matching over 7 bases. The trim removed 0 bases at V and 2 bases at J, leaving 5 bases unmatched. CDR1 and CDR2 (germline): SGHDT, YYEEEE. CDR3 length: 15 residues.

The chain carries TRBV19 and TRBJ2-5, with 12 nucleotides matching TRBD1. The CDR3 has 16 amino acids. Germline V CDR1 and CDR2: LNHDA, SQIVND (reference sequence). Trimming took 5 bases from V and 3 from J; bases not matched to a gene: 7. The CDR3 DNA reads as TGTGCCAGTAGTGTCGGGACAGGGGGCGAAGAAGAGACCCAGTACTTC. Translation: CASSVGTGGEEETQYF.

This chain uses TRBV28 with TRBJ1-6; TRBD1 agrees at 7 bases. The CDR3 sequence is 13 residues long. The J segment lost 12 bases and the V segment lost 5 bases, leaving 7 bases of the junction unmatched. The germline V gene has CDR1 MDHEN and CDR2 SYDVKM. CDR3 nucleotides: TGTGCCAGCAGTCAACGACAGGGAAGACCCCTCCACTTT. This translates into CASSQRQGRPLHF.

This chain connects TRBV2 to TRBJ1-6; D is possibly TRBD1 (5 bases). CDR1 and CDR2 from the germline V gene are SNHLY and FYNNEI. The length of the CDR3 is 13 residues. Between the trimmed V and J ends, which lost 6 bases and 5 bases, there was a span of 8 bases. The CDR3 loop is CASRQENNSPLHF. DNA for the CDR3: TGTGCCAGCAGACAGGAGAATAATTCACCCCTCCACTTT.

The chain employs TRBV14 and TRBJ2-1; D remains ambiguous. The length of the CDR3 is 12 residues. CDR1 is SGHDN, CDR2 FVKESK, per germline. The ends were cut back, 5 bases at V and 2 bases at J, with 4 bases in the middle. CDR3 amino acids: CASSFAYNEQFF. The CDR3 DNA sequence: TGTGCCAGCAGCTTCGCCTACAATGAGCAGTTCTTC.

This chain connects TRBV5-5 to TRBJ2-1; 10 bases are shared with TRBD2. Germline assignment: CDR1 SGHKS and CDR2 YYEKEE (reference sequence). V lost 3 bases and J lost 7; bases outside the gene matches: 7. The CDR3 spans 15 residues. The CDR3 coding sequence is TGTGCCAGCAGCTACTTCGGACTAGCGGAGAATGAGCAGTTCTTC. Its translation is CASSYFGLAENEQFF.

The rearrangement links TRBV19 to TRBJ2-2, with 9 bases that match TRBD2. Germline V gives CDR1 LNHDA, CDR2 SQIVND (reference sequence). Trimming at V came to 6 bases and at J to 5 bases, leaving 10 bases not matched to a gene. The CDR3 consists of 16 residues. CDR3 amino acids: CASRIGGGARTGELFF. The CDR3 region has the DNA TGTGCCAGTAGAATTGGCGGGGGGGCCAGAACCGGGGAGCTGTTTTTT.

The chain combines TRBV12-3 or TRBV12-4 with TRBJ2-2; D not certain. CDR3 length: 12 amino acids. Trimming took 6 bases from V and 7 from J, leaving 9 bases between them. Written as DNA, the CDR3 is TGTGCCAGCAGCCCTCAACGCGGGGAGCTGTTTTTT. Translating gives CASSPQRGELFF.

Only a few counts were recorded for this clone. The V gene is TRBV28, the J gene TRBJ1-4; TRBD1 aligns across 7 bases. The CDR3 consists of 17 residues. Germline CDR1 and CDR2: MDHEN and SYDVKM. With V trimmed by 4 bases and J by 2 bases, 10 bases remained unmatched. The CDR3 spells CASSWGQSLLTNEKLFF. In DNA form, the CDR3 reads TGTGCCAGCAGTTGGGGACAGTCTCTGCTGACTAATGAAAAACTGTTTTTT.

V and J are TRBV9 and TRBJ2-7; 9 bases are a match to TRBD1. The trim removed 3 bases at V and 5 bases at J, leaving 12 bases unmatched. The CDR3 is made up of 16 amino acids. CDR1 is SGDLS, CDR2 YYNGEE, per germline. The CDR3 sequence: CASSASLGQGGNEQYF. CDR3 bases: TGTGCCAGCAGCGCGAGCCTGGGACAGGGCGGGAACGAGCAGTACTTC.

CDR3 loop: CASSQMAGSNQPQHF. Written as DNA, the CDR3 is TGTGCCAGCAGCCAAATGGCCGGTAGCAATCAGCCCCAGCATTTT. This sequence joins TRBV3-1 (or the pseudogene TRBV3-2) and TRBJ1-5; no firm D call. V gave up 2 bases and J gave up 0 bases, with 8 bases separating them. CDR3 length: 15 amino acids. Looked up from germline, CDR1 is LGHDT and CDR2 is YNNKEL (reference sequence).

The V call is TRBV5-4, the J call TRBJ2-3, with 10 bases matching TRBD2. The CDR3 totals 16 residues. Unmatched junction bases numbered 3, after V lost 1 base and J lost 1 base. CDR1 is SGHNT, CDR2 YYREEE, per germline (reference sequence). Written as DNA, the CDR3 is TGTGCCAGCAGCTTGCGGCTAGCGGGGGGCACAGATACGCAGTATTTT. Its protein product is CASSLRLAGGTDTQYF.

The chain recombines TRBV7-9 with TRBJ1-1; a possible D gene is TRBD1 (5 bases). The CDR3 consists of 14 residues. V lost 5 bases, J lost 1 base, and 11 bases lay in between. Looked up from germline, CDR1 is SEHNR and CDR2 is FQNEAQ (reference sequence). The CDR3 spells CASSRQGSNTEAFF. As DNA, the CDR3 is TGTGCCAGCAGCCGGCAGGGATCGAACACTGAAGCTTTCTTT.

A word on this clone: At the DNA level, this CDR3 is encoded by other sequences in the same sample as well. The CDR3 spells CASSLGLAGYTQYF. The CDR3 DNA reads as TGTGCCAGCAGCCTGGGACTAGCGGGCTATACGCAGTATTTT. The V call is TRBV7-2, the J call TRBJ2-3; 12 bases are shared with TRBD2. The length of the CDR3 is 14 residues. The V segment lost 5 bases and the J segment 7 bases; nucleotides outside the gene matches: 4. Germline V gene data show CDR1 as SGHTA and CDR2 as FQGNSA. The full variable domain, with the rest looked up from reference TRBV7-2 and TRBJ2-3, is GAGVSQSPSNKVTEKGKDVELRCDPISGHTALYWYRQSLGQGLEFLIYFQGNSAPDKSGLPSDRFSAERTGGSVSTLTIQRTQQEDSAVYLCASSLGLAGYTQYFGPGTRLTVL.

This clone was observed a few times. V is TRBV30 and J is TRBJ1-1; D not certain. V was shortened by 2 bases and J by 12 bases, with 16 bases between the two germline ends. The CDR3 totals 12 residues. Looked up from germline, CDR1 is GTSNPN and CDR2 is SVGIG (reference sequence). This CDR3 reads CAWSPLGGKSFF. DNA for the CDR3: TGTGCCTGGAGTCCCCTCGGTGGCAAATCTTTCTTT.

This chain joins TRBV25-1 and TRBJ1-5; perhaps TRBD1 as D (5 bases). There are 18 residues in the CDR3. Germline CDR1 MGHDK, CDR2 SYGVNS. V was clipped by 4 bases and J by 1 base, with 20 bases between them. This CDR3 is CASSVWRGSRGSNQPQHF. In DNA, the CDR3 is TGTGCCAGCAGTGTTTGGAGGGGATCGAGGGGCAGCAATCAGCCCCAGCATTTT.

This chain joins TRBV27 and TRBJ2-7, with 7 bases identical to TRBD1. The V and J ends lost 6 bases and 5 bases, in that order; junction bases with no gene match: 13. The length of the CDR3 is 15 residues. Germline CDR1 and CDR2: MNHEY and SMNVEV (reference sequence). CDR3: CASRPTGAPKNEQYF. The CDR3 region has the DNA TGTGCCAGCAGGCCCACAGGGGCCCCTAAGAACGAGCAGTACTTC.

This chain joins TRBV2 and TRBJ1-2; D is ambiguous. The CDR3 is made up of 12 amino acids. CDR1 and CDR2 from the germline V gene are SNHLY and FYNNEI. V was pared by 4 bases and J by 1 base, with 4 bases between. CDR3 nucleotide sequence: TGTGCCAGCAGTGGAGGTAACTATGGCTACACCTTC. Translation: CASSGGNYGYTF. Supplemented by reference TRBV2 and TRBJ1-2, the full variable domain reads EPEVTQTPSHQVTQMGQEVILRCVPISNHLYFYWYRQILGQKVEFLVSFYNNEISEKSEIFDDQFSVERPDGSNFTLKIRSTKLEDSAMYFCASSGGNYGYTFGSGTRLTVV.

This rearrangement joins TRBV4-3 to TRBJ2-6; TRBD1 matches at 8 bases. Trimming at V came to 3 bases and at J to 2 bases, leaving 12 bases not matched to a gene. The CDR3 has 19 residues. CDR1 is LGHNA and CDR2 is YSLEER in the germline V gene. The CDR3, as DNA: TGCGCCAGCAGCCAGTTACGGACAGGGAGAGGACCTGGGGCCAACGTCCTGACTTTC. Its protein is CASSQLRTGRGPGANVLTF.

This sequence joins TRBV19 and TRBJ1-4, with 9 bases lining up with TRBD1. V shed 4 bases, J shed 8 bases, and the junction held 8 bases outside the gene matches. The germline gives CDR1 LNHDA, CDR2 SQIVND (reference sequence). The CDR3 runs to 15 residues. In nucleotides, the CDR3 is TGTGCCAGTAGTAGCCGGGGACAGGGAGACGAAAAACTGTTTTTT. This sequence encodes CASSSRGQGDEKLFF. The whole variable domain, remainder taken from reference TRBV19 and TRBJ1-4, is DGGITQSPKYLFRKEGQNVTLSCEQNLNHDAMYWYRQDPGQGLRLIYYSQIVNDFQKGDIAEGYSVSREKKESFPLTVTSAQKNPTAFYLCASSSRGQGDEKLFFGSGTQLSVL.

V gene TRBV11-2 combines with J gene TRBJ1-2; D is ambiguous. Trimming removed 1 base from V and 3 bases from J, with 15 bases in between. The CDR3 totals 16 residues. Germline lookup yields CDR1 SGHAT and CDR2 FQNNGV. CDR3 sequence (DNA): TGTGCCAGCAGCTTAGTAGGAGGTGGAAGGGACTATGGCTACACCTTC. Translation: CASSLVGGGRDYGYTF. The full variable domain, with the rest looked up from reference TRBV11-2 and TRBJ1-2, is EAGVAQSPRYKIIEKRQSVAFWCNPISGHATLYWYQQILGQGPKLLIQFQNNGVVDDSQLPKDRFSAERLKGVDSTLKIQPAKLEDSAVYLCASSLVGGGRDYGYTFGSGTRLTVV.

The chain joins TRBV6-2 or TRBV6-3 to TRBJ2-2; 7 bases are a match to TRBD1. The trim removed 6 bases at V and 5 bases at J, leaving 9 bases unmatched. The CDR3 totals 15 residues. Germline lookup yields CDR1 MNHEY and CDR2 SVGEGT. Here the CDR3 DNA reads TGTGCCAGCAGCCCCGGGACAGTACGGACCGGGGAGCTGTTTTTT. Protein: CASSPGTVRTGELFF.